This T cell receptor beta chain is from a study of cytomegalovirus exposure and HLA in healthy donors. Study-wide findings and caveats: It was found in a later analysis that first-cohort TCR clusters tended to co-occur in the 90 to 150 validation repertoires. For most TCR sequences rarity was the rule, although some public TCRs occurred in many donors.

As concerns this clone: Its specificity is not known.

CDR3 length equals 16 residues. V lost 4 bases, J lost 1 base, and 5 bases stayed unmatched. Germline V gene lookup returns CDR1 MGHDK and CDR2 SYGVNS. Separate from the approximately 670-subject first cohort was the approximately 130-subject validation cohort, to which the donors belonged. Assay: immunoSEQ multiplex PCR; the TCRdb copy retains only in-frame clones and omits some. Among roughly 200,000 clones, 81% were seen once, and the ten largest hold around 1.2%. Sequencing was performed on PBMCs. This clonotype was sampled from a woman in her twenties or thirties in good health and CMV-seronegative. The chain uses TRBV25-1 and TRBJ2-4; TRBD1 aligns across 9 bases. The CDR3 is CASSAGTGKAKNIQYF. The CDR3 coding sequence is TGTGCCAGCAGTGCGGGGACAGGGAAGGCCAAAAACATTCAGTACTTC. Drawing the rest from reference TRBV25-1 and TRBJ2-4, the complete variable domain is EADIYQTPRYLVIGTGKKITLECSQTMGHDKMYWYQQDPGMELHLIHYSYGVNSTEKGDLSSESTVSRIRTEHFPLTLESARPSHTSQYLCASSAGTGKAKNIQYFGAGTRLSVL.